These T cell receptor beta chains were read from a single sample in a study of T-cell memory formation after mild COVID-19. MiXCR, run by TCRdb on the 5' RACE reads, gives a single entry per CDR3 protein. The sample shows about 350,000 distinct CDR3 sequences, about 13% of them seen only once. The sample was PBMCs or a T cell subset sorted from them (not recorded which). Receptor source: a man aged 18 to 35 who had mild COVID-19 (a few samples of this study predate the infection). Cell type and time point are not known. The CDR3 runs from the conserved cysteine through the conserved F or W. The order of the fields is D gene, J gene, clone size, V gene, CDR3 protein, CDR3 DNA. The D gene is left open where the match is weak. Only part of the rows carry a size: once, few, many, or a class if the clone is expanded.

D: TRBD1
J: TRBJ1-1
size: .
V: TRBV29-1
CDR3: CSVEVGTGDTEAFF
DNA: TGCAGCGTTGAAGTGGGGACAGGGGATACAGAAGCTTTCTTT

D: TRBD1
J: TRBJ1-6
size: .
V: TRBV12-3/TRBV12-4
CDR3: CASSLWDRANFFSPLHF
DNA: TGTGCCAGCAGTTTGTGGGACAGGGCGAATTTTTTTTCACCCCTCCACTTT

D: .
J: TRBJ2-3
size: .
V: TRBV12-3/TRBV12-4
CDR3: CASSPSAGDTDTQYF
DNA: TGTGCCAGCAGCCCTAGCGCAGGGGACACAGATACGCAGTATTTT

D: .
J: TRBJ1-1
size: many
V: TRBV7-2
CDR3: CASSSGQLGRAFF
DNA: TGTGCCAGCAGCTCCGGACAGCTCGGTAGAGCTTTCTTT

D: .
J: TRBJ2-3
size: many
V: TRBV12-3/TRBV12-4
CDR3: CASRLTSTDTQYF
DNA: TGTGCCAGCAGGCTGACTAGCACAGATACGCAGTATTTT

D: .
J: TRBJ2-5
size: few
V: TRBV10-3
CDR3: CAISGTESETQYF
DNA: TGTGCCATCAGTGGTACAGAGAGCGAGACCCAGTACTTC

D: .
J: TRBJ2-1
size: many
V: TRBV7-3
CDR3: CASSSPPGPYNEQFF
DNA: TGTGCCAGCAGCTCCCCTCCGGGCCCGTACAATGAGCAGTTCTTC

D: TRBD1
J: TRBJ2-2
size: few
V: TRBV3-1
CDR3: CASSPGTGTGELFF
DNA: TGTGCCAGCAGCCCTGGGACAGGAACCGGGGAGCTGTTTTTT

D: .
J: TRBJ1-5
size: few
V: TRBV20-1
CDR3: CSARDITGQPQHF
DNA: TGCAGTGCTAGAGACATTACGGGTCAGCCCCAGCATTTT

D: TRBD1
J: TRBJ1-4
size: .
V: TRBV28
CDR3: CASSLFGQGHNEKLFF
DNA: TGTGCCAGCAGTTTATTCGGACAGGGCCATAATGAAAAACTGTTTTTT

D: .
J: TRBJ2-3
size: few
V: TRBV4-1
CDR3: CASSRTGDNTDTQYF
DNA: TGCGCCAGCAGCCGGACTGGAGATAATACAGATACGCAGTATTTT

D: TRBD2
J: TRBJ2-5
size: few
V: TRBV20-1
CDR3: CSARRPSGEQETQYF
DNA: TGCAGTGCTAGAAGGCCTAGCGGGGAACAAGAGACCCAGTACTTC

D: TRBD1
J: TRBJ2-7
size: .
V: TRBV10-1
CDR3: CASSEEGQGNPYEQYF
DNA: TGCGCCAGCAGTGAGGAGGGACAGGGAAACCCCTACGAGCAGTACTTC

D: TRBD1
J: TRBJ1-4
size: .
V: TRBV9
CDR3: CASSATGFTNEKLFF
DNA: TGTGCCAGCAGCGCGACAGGGTTTACTAATGAAAAACTGTTTTTT

D: .
J: TRBJ2-1
size: few
V: TRBV11-1
CDR3: CASSPTTVAYNEQFF
DNA: TGTGCCAGCAGCCCGACTACAGTTGCCTACAATGAGCAGTTCTTC

D: .
J: TRBJ1-6
size: .
V: TRBV9
CDR3: CASSNPGTRGLGAALHF
DNA: TGTGCCAGCAGCAACCCGGGAACTCGGGGCTTGGGTGCGGCCCTCCACTTT

D: TRBD2
J: TRBJ2-7
size: .
V: TRBV10-1
CDR3: CASSEAGRPYEQYF
DNA: TGCGCCAGCAGTGAAGCGGGGAGGCCCTACGAGCAGTACTTC

D: .
J: TRBJ1-5
size: few
V: TRBV7-2
CDR3: CASSLDINQPQHF
DNA: TGTGCCAGCAGCTTAGACATCAATCAGCCCCAGCATTTT

D: TRBD2
J: TRBJ2-3
size: .
V: TRBV5-1
CDR3: CASPTGRTSGVSTDTQYF
DNA: TGCGCCAGTCCCACAGGGCGGACTAGCGGGGTTAGCACAGATACGCAGTATTTT

D: TRBD2
J: TRBJ2-4
size: .
V: TRBV10-3
CDR3: CAISALERGGVKNIQYF
DNA: TGTGCCATCAGTGCGCTCGAGCGGGGGGGCGTCAAAAACATTCAGTACTTC

D: TRBD1
J: TRBJ2-7
size: many
V: TRBV10-3
CDR3: CAISRPGQGGYEQYF
DNA: TGTGCCATCAGCAGGCCGGGACAGGGGGGCTACGAGCAGTACTTC

D: .
J: TRBJ2-3
size: few
V: TRBV24-1
CDR3: CATSEEGVGTDTQYF
DNA: TGTGCCACCAGTGAGGAAGGGGTTGGCACAGATACGCAGTATTTT

D: TRBD1
J: TRBJ1-5
size: many
V: TRBV6-5
CDR3: CASSIGQGSNQPQHF
DNA: TGTGCCAGCAGTATCGGACAGGGGAGCAATCAGCCCCAGCATTTT

D: .
J: TRBJ2-5
size: .
V: TRBV4-3
CDR3: CASSQNSGLQETQYF
DNA: TGCGCCAGCAGCCAGAATTCGGGCCTGCAAGAGACCCAGTACTTC

D: .
J: TRBJ1-2
size: .
V: TRBV7-2
CDR3: CASSPQTEYSGYTF
DNA: TGTGCCAGCAGCCCCCAGACAGAGTATTCTGGCTACACCTTC

D: .
J: TRBJ1-3
size: .
V: TRBV6-6
CDR3: CASSYSVGNTIYF
DNA: TGTGCCAGCAGTTACAGCGTTGGAAACACCATATATTTT

D: .
J: TRBJ2-1
size: .
V: TRBV18
CDR3: CASSPLGGGQVEQFF
DNA: TGTGCCAGCTCACCATTGGGGGGGGGCCAGGTTGAGCAGTTCTTC

D: TRBD2
J: TRBJ2-1
size: .
V: TRBV20-1
CDR3: CSAPAGGYNEQFF
DNA: TGCAGTGCTCCCGCGGGGGGGTATAATGAGCAGTTCTTC

D: TRBD1
J: TRBJ1-6
size: few
V: TRBV20-1
CDR3: CSASRQGNSPLHF
DNA: TGCAGTGCAAGTAGACAGGGGAATTCACCCCTCCACTTT

D: .
J: TRBJ2-1
size: few
V: TRBV5-1
CDR3: CASSFSGDPLYNEQFF
DNA: TGCGCCAGCAGCTTCTCGGGGGATCCCCTATACAATGAGCAGTTCTTC

D: TRBD2
J: TRBJ2-5
size: .
V: TRBV20-1
CDR3: CSARDSRASGETQYF
DNA: TGCAGTGCTAGAGATAGTAGGGCTAGCGGAGAGACCCAGTACTTC

D: .
J: TRBJ2-7
size: few
V: TRBV7-8
CDR3: CASSLAFAGSVVYEQYF
DNA: TGTGCCAGCAGCTTAGCCTTTGCAGGGTCGGTCGTCTACGAGCAGTACTTC

D: .
J: TRBJ2-2
size: few
V: TRBV20-1
CDR3: CSARDFGKNTGELFF
DNA: TGCAGTGCTAGAGATTTCGGGAAGAACACCGGGGAGCTGTTTTTT

D: .
J: TRBJ2-1
size: .
V: TRBV5-5
CDR3: CASGPRGASSYNEQFF
DNA: TGTGCCAGCGGTCCCCGGGGCGCAAGCTCCTACAATGAGCAGTTCTTC

D: .
J: TRBJ2-2
size: .
V: TRBV4-3
CDR3: CASSVTGTMNTGELFF
DNA: TGCGCCAGCAGCGTTACCGGGACAATGAACACCGGGGAGCTGTTTTTT

D: TRBD1
J: TRBJ1-1
size: many
V: TRBV5-4
CDR3: CASSLNRGANTEAFF
DNA: TGTGCCAGCAGCTTGAACAGGGGCGCGAACACTGAAGCTTTCTTT

D: .
J: TRBJ1-3
size: .
V: TRBV10-3
CDR3: CAHGREGELNF
DNA: TGTGCCCACGGACGAGAGGGGGAGTTGAATTTT

D: TRBD1
J: TRBJ2-3
size: many
V: TRBV6-5
CDR3: CASSSVNQGADTQYF
DNA: TGTGCCAGCAGTTCCGTTAACCAGGGGGCAGATACGCAGTATTTT

D: TRBD2
J: TRBJ2-1
size: many
V: TRBV7-9
CDR3: CASSTTGLAIPNEQFF
DNA: TGTGCCAGCAGCACAACGGGACTAGCTATTCCCAATGAGCAGTTCTTC

D: .
J: TRBJ2-1
size: many
V: TRBV7-9
CDR3: CASSSPLKGDNEQFF
DNA: TGTGCCAGCAGCTCGCCCCTCAAAGGGGACAATGAGCAGTTCTTC